Below, 6 T cell receptor beta chains from the same sample are listed, as sequenced in a study of blood T cell repertoires in COVID-19 (dated by TCRdb to about 2020). The library was prepared using the immunoSEQ multiplex PCR assay. As stored in TCRdb, this immuneACCESS dataset retains in-frame rearrangements with V and J assigned. A fraction of the clones does not appear; measured against another copy, unresolved V genes explain less than half of the discrepancy, and the remainder lacks a known reason. For this sample the table gives around 460,000 clones, of which roughly 90% were detected only once. Clones ranked in the top ten supply approximately 0.92% of the sample. Material: peripheral blood. These receptors were collected from a man aged 18-30 years with COVID-19, enrolled during active disease.

The rearrangement uses TRBV4-1 and TRBJ2-7, with 12 bases matching TRBD1. Looked up from germline, CDR1 is MGHRA and CDR2 is YSYEKL. V dropped 4 bases and J dropped 5; count of bases not matched to a gene: 3. The CDR3 spans 14 residues. CDR3 nucleotides: TGCGCCAGCAGCCGGGGGACAGGGGGCGACGAGCAGTACTTC. This sequence encodes CASSRGTGGDEQYF.

This clone was seen only once. The chain recombines TRBV6-5 with TRBJ2-1, with 7 bases fitting TRBD1. Germline CDR1 and CDR2: MNHEY and SVGAGI. This CDR3 comprises 16 residues. The V gene end was trimmed by 0 bases and the J gene end by 4 bases; junction bases not matched to a gene: 6. CDR3 coding DNA: TGTGCCAGCAGTTACTCGCGACAGGGTATATACAATGAGCAGTTCTTC. Translation gives CASSYSRQGIYNEQFF.

The sample holds one count of this clone. The chain couples TRBV20-1 to TRBJ2-5, with D possibly being TRBD2 (5 bases). The CDR3 is made up of 13 amino acids. The V and J ends lost 3 bases and 0 bases respectively, with 8 bases between them. Germline-derived CDR1 and CDR2 are DFQATT and SNEGSKA (reference sequence). The DNA for the CDR3 is TGCAGTGCTAGTGGCGGGTACCAAGAGACCCAGTACTTC. This codes for CSASGGYQETQYF.

The chain couples TRBV18 to TRBJ2-7; maybe TRBD2 (6 bases). The germline CDR1 and CDR2 sequences are KGHSH and LQKENI. This CDR3 region has 13 residues. The V and J ends lost 0 bases and 6 bases respectively, with 9 bases between them. CDR3 DNA sequence: TGTGCCAGCTCACCACCTGAGCGGGTCGAGCAGTACTTC. Amino acids: CASSPPERVEQYF.

The V and J genes are TRBV27 and TRBJ2-2, with D tentatively TRBD1 (6 bases). The ends were cut back, 6 bases at V and 3 bases at J, with 11 bases in the middle. Germline V gives CDR1 MNHEY, CDR2 SMNVEV (reference sequence). CDR3 length: 14 residues. CDR3 nucleotide sequence: TGTGCCAGCAGAAGACAGGAAGACACCGGGGAGCTGTTTTTT. Translating it yields CASRRQEDTGELFF.

This rearrangement joins TRBV20-1 to TRBJ2-7; D call uncertain. Germline V gene data show CDR1 as DFQATT and CDR2 as SNEGSKA (reference sequence). Between the trimmed V and J ends, which lost 3 bases and 6 bases, there was a span of 6 bases. This CDR3 spans 10 amino acids. CDR3 nucleotide sequence: TGCAGTGCTAGCGCTAGCGAGCAGTACTTC. Translating gives CSASASEQYF.